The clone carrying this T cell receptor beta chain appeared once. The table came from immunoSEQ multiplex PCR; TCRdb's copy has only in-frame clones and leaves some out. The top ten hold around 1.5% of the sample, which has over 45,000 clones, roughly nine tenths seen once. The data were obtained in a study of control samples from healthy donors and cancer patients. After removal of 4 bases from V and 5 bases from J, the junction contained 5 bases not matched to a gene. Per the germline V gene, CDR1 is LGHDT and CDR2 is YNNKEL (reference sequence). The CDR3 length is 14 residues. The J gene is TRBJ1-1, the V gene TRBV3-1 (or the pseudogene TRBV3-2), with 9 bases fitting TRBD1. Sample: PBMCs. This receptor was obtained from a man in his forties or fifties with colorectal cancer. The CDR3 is CASSPGTGKTEAFF. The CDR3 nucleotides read TGTGCCAGCAGCCCCGGGACAGGGAAGACTGAAGCTTTCTTT.